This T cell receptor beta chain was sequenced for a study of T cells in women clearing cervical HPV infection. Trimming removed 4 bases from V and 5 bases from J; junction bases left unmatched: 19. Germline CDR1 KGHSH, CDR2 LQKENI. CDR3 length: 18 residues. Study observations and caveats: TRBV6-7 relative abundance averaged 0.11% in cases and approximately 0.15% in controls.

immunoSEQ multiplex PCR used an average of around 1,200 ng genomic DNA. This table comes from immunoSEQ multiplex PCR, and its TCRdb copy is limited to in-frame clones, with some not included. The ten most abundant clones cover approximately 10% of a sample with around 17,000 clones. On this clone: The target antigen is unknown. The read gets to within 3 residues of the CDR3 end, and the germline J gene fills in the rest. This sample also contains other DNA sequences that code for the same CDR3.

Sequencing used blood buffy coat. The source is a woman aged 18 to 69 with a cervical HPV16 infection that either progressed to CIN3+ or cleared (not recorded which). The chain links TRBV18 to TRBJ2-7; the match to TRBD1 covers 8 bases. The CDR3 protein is CASSLSGTGHGLKDEQYF. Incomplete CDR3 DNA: TGTGCCAGCTCACTTTCCGGGACAGGTCACGGTCTTAAGGACGAG.